The subject of this entry is one TCR beta chain. This specimen belongs to a study of cytomegalovirus exposure and HLA in healthy donors. Looking at the study overall: The Caucasian-associated ancestry cluster contained approximately 81% of the roughly 400 genotyped donors.

The CDR3 covers 15 residues. Trimming stripped 6 bases from V and 7 bases from J, with 19 bases between. The PCR used 60 Vbeta and 13 Jbeta primers. Assay: immunoSEQ multiplex PCR; the TCRdb copy retains only in-frame clones and omits some. The sample contains 150,000 or so clones, about 80% of which appear only once. The sequence came from a middle-aged woman in good health and CMV-seronegative. This rearrangement joins TRBV23-1 to TRBJ1-5, with a possible D match to TRBD1 (6 bases). TRBV23-1 is known as an ORF, though its function is uncertain. Sequencing was done on a sample of PBMCs. The CDR3 region is CASSRPQGRDQPQHF. The CDR3 region has the DNA TGCGCCAGCAGCCGCCCACAGGGCCGGGACCAGCCCCAGCATTTT.